The T cell receptor beta chain described here comes from a study of CD8 T cells in Susac syndrome. Study findings and constraints: It was acknowledged in the study that the number of individuals who were included in its TCR sequencing and HLA analysis was relatively small.

Unmatched junction bases numbered 3, after V lost 2 bases and J lost 3 bases. Germline V gives CDR1 SQVTM, CDR2 ANQGSEA. The CDR3 contains 13 residues. A remark on this clonotype: Its antigen is unknown.

The multiple sclerosis controls comprised treatment-naive patients whose relapsing-remitting disease was stable or active. In contrast to the negatively isolated CD8+ and CD4+ T cells, TEMRA cells were FACS-enriched. Reverse transcription of roughly 0.5 to 1 ug RNA was performed with random hexamers. Amplification of TCR beta CDR3 spanned 54 Vbeta and 13 Jbeta via immunoSEQ multiplex PCR. TCRdb itself ran the immunoSEQ multiplex PCR reads through MiXCR, one entry per CDR3 protein. The profile shows 100,000 to 150,000 distinct CDR3 sequences, 65% to 90% of them singletons. What was sequenced was CD8+ T cells from PBMCs. This TCR came from a human donor with multiple sclerosis. V and J are TRBV29-1 and TRBJ2-7, with 8 positions matching TRBD1. Here the CDR3 reads CSVESGTGYEQYF. CDR3 DNA: TGCAGCGTTGAATCGGGGACAGGCTACGAGCAGTACTTC.